This T cell receptor beta chain is drawn from a study of PD-1 and CTLA-4 blockade in melanoma. The table came from immunoSEQ multiplex PCR; TCRdb's copy has only in-frame clones and leaves some out. The table lists about 32,000 clones, about 88% of them singletons. The V gene lost 0 bases and the J gene lost 7 bases, with 9 bases spanning the gap. The CDR3 is made up of 13 amino acids. The germline gives CDR1 LGHDT, CDR2 YNNKEL (reference sequence). This TCR derives from a human donor with melanoma. The source material was CD8+ T cells from peripheral blood, sampled from a patient given anti-PD-1 treatment. The chain has TRBV3-1 (or the pseudogene TRBV3-2) and TRBJ1-1; no reliable D call. CDR3 bases: TGTGCCAGCAGCCAAGACCGAAGGGATGAAGCTTTCTTT. Its translation: CASSQDRRDEAFF.